This TCR beta chain appears in the sequencing data of a study of blood T cell repertoires in COVID-19. Study-wide background: Nucleic acid was either cDNA or gDNA, and it came from T cells, B-cell-depleted T cells, or PBMCs.

Germline CDR1 MGHDK, CDR2 SYGVNS. This CDR3 has 13 amino acids. V was clipped by 6 bases and J by 5 bases; unmatched bases: 3. Participant ages covered roughly 18 to 89 years across some 25 US areas. Assignment of participants to cohorts was predicated upon participant-reported clinical history. The assay was immunoSEQ multiplex PCR, and TCRdb's table has in-frame clones only and misses some. The table includes some 340,000 clones, around 87% detected once. The sample consisted of PBMCs or T cells enriched from blood (not recorded which). The chain carries TRBV25-1 and TRBJ1-2, with 10 bases fitting TRBD1. The receptor was isolated from a woman aged 25 to 39 who had recovered from COVID-19. CDR3 sequence (DNA): TGTGCCAGCAGCTGGACAGGGGGATATGGCTACACCTTC. Its translation: CASSWTGGYGYTF.